The TCR beta chain under discussion was sequenced for a study of T cells in Graves' hyperthyroidism and ophthalmopathy. General study findings and limits: Before onset, ophthalmopathy was predicted by the model a median approximately 6.6 months earlier.

From RNA transcripts, TCR beta CDR3 regions were amplified. First-round RT-PCR targeting the TCR CDR3 was performed with the HTBI primer set. TCRdb reprocessed the multiplex PCR reads via MiXCR and lists one record per CDR3 protein. The sample lists roughly 710,000 distinct CDR3 sequences; roughly a third were seen once. Germline V gives CDR1 SGHTA, CDR2 FQGNSA. V was cut by 1 base and J by 5 bases, with 8 bases left in between. The CDR3 sequence is 13 residues long. The study based diagnoses on clinical symptoms, serum thyroxine and TRAb, thyroid ultrasound and orbital computed tomography. To note about this clonotype: What it recognizes is unknown.

The chain uses TRBV7-2 and TRBJ1-2, with D unclear. The receptor comes from a middle-aged woman with Graves' hyperthyroidism. The sample comprised blood. CDR3 sequence (DNA): TGTGCCAGCAGCTTAGATTCAGTTTATGGCTACACCTTC. This encodes CASSLDSVYGYTF.